Listed here are 9 T cell receptor beta chains from one sample, sequenced in a study of blood T cell repertoires in COVID-19. Repertoires were generated with immunoSEQ multiplex PCR, while TCRdb's copy carries only in-frame clones and drops some. The table records 130,000 or so clones, roughly 91% of them present only once. Sequenced material: peripheral blood. These receptors were obtained from a man between 60 and 70 years old with COVID-19, enrolled during active disease.

The chain links TRBV7-9 to TRBJ1-6; D gene ambiguous. V was shortened by 4 bases and J by 7 bases, with 14 bases between the two germline ends. Germline loops: CDR1 SEHNR, CDR2 FQNEAQ (reference sequence). The CDR3 loop spans 15 amino acids. The CDR3 sequence is CASSSPRQSNSPLHF. The CDR3 DNA is TGTGCCAGCAGCTCCCCGAGGCAGAGCAATTCACCCCTCCACTTT.

The chain couples TRBV5-8 to TRBJ1-2; TRBD1 matches at 8 bases. Germline V CDR1 and CDR2: SGHTS, YDEGEE. The CDR3 is 17 residues long. The V gene end was trimmed by 4 bases and the J gene end by 8 bases; junction bases not matched to a gene: 19. Here the CDR3 DNA reads TGTGCCAGCAGCCCAGGGTCATGGCTTTCAGGGGGCGACGGCTACACCTTC. Its protein is CASSPGSWLSGGDGYTF.

This chain connects TRBV28 to TRBJ1-5; D unclear. The ends were cut back, 6 bases at V and 4 bases at J, with 7 bases in the middle. This CDR3 has 12 residues. Germline CDR1 MDHEN, CDR2 SYDVKM. The DNA for the CDR3 is TGTGCCAGCAGGATTCTAAATCAGCCCCAGCATTTT. This codes for CASRILNQPQHF.

The chain joins TRBV5-1 to TRBJ2-2; D possibly corresponds to TRBD1 (5 bases). This CDR3 contains 14 residues. CDR1 and CDR2 from the germline V gene are SGHRS and YFSETQ. The germline V and J ends were trimmed by 2 bases and 1 base, with 6 bases remaining between them. CDR3 bases: TGCGCCAGCAGCTTACAGGTGAACACCGGGGAGCTGTTTTTT. It yields the protein CASSLQVNTGELFF. The whole variable domain, filled in from reference TRBV5-1 and TRBJ2-2, reads KAGVTQTPRYLIKTRGQQVTLSCSPISGHRSVSWYQQTPGQGLQFLFEYFSETQRNKGNFPGRFSGRQFSNSRSEMNVSTLELGDSALYLCASSLQVNTGELFFGEGSRLTVL.

The rearrangement joins TRBV10-3 to TRBJ2-1; 8 positions match TRBD2. V was clipped by 3 bases and J by 4 bases; unmatched bases: 5. The CDR3 extends over 15 amino acids. Looked up from germline, CDR1 is ENHRY and CDR2 is SYGVKD. Here the CDR3 reads CAISEPQRGYNEQFF. The CDR3 nucleotides read TGTGCCATCAGTGAACCCCAGCGGGGGTACAATGAGCAGTTCTTC.

The gene calls are TRBV7-9 and TRBJ2-7; a weak D match, TRBD1 (5 bases). This CDR3 spans 13 amino acids. The germline V and J ends were trimmed by 5 bases and 2 bases, with 10 bases remaining between them. Germline V gene lookup returns CDR1 SEHNR and CDR2 FQNEAQ (reference sequence). The CDR3 nucleotides read TGTGCCAGCAGCCCCGGCAGGGCCTACGAGCAGTACTTC. The encoded protein is CASSPGRAYEQYF. The entire variable domain, with the rest obtained from reference TRBV7-9 and TRBJ2-7, is as follows: DTGVSQNPRHKITKRGQNVTFRCDPISEHNRLYWYRQTLGQGPEFLTYFQNEAQLEKSRLLSDRFSAERPKGSFSTLEIQRTEQGDSAMYLCASSPGRAYEQYFGPGTRLTVT.

The chain joins TRBV27 to TRBJ2-7; tentatively, D is TRBD1 (6 bases). Trimming shortened V by 6 bases and J by 4 bases, and 13 bases separated the two germline ends. The CDR3 has 13 residues. Germline CDR1 is MNHEY and CDR2 is SMNVEV (reference sequence). The CDR3 is CASSRQRGYEQYF. CDR3 in DNA: TGTGCCAGCAGCCGTCAGAGGGGGTACGAGCAGTACTTC.

The chain joins TRBV19 to TRBJ2-7; 11 nucleotides line up with TRBD2. The CDR3 totals 19 residues. J lost 6 bases, V lost 1 base, and 17 bases had no gene match. Germline CDR1 reads LNHDA; CDR2 reads SQIVND (reference sequence). CDR3 sequence reads: CASSIALLTLAGDKGEQYF. In nucleotides, the CDR3 is TGTGCCAGTAGTATAGCCCTGCTCACACTAGCGGGGGATAAGGGCGAGCAGTACTTC. Full variable domain (outside the CDR3, taken from reference TRBV19 and TRBJ2-7): DGGITQSPKYLFRKEGQNVTLSCEQNLNHDAMYWYRQDPGQGLRLIYYSQIVNDFQKGDIAEGYSVSREKKESFPLTVTSAQKNPTAFYLCASSIALLTLAGDKGEQYFGPGTRLTVT.

The chain uses TRBV18 and TRBJ1-3; D uncertain. CDR1 is KGHSH and CDR2 is LQKENI in the germline V gene. With 2 bases removed from V and 0 bases from J, the gap between germline ends came to 11 bases. CDR3 length: 16 amino acids. CDR3 loop: CASSPVRESSGNTIYF. The CDR3 DNA reads as TGTGCCAGCTCACCAGTTAGGGAGAGCTCTGGAAACACCATATATTTT.